Following are 11 T cell receptor beta chains from one sample sequenced in a study of T cells in Graves' hyperthyroidism and ophthalmopathy. RNA transcripts yielded amplified TCR beta CDR3 regions. The TCR CDR3 was amplified in a first-round RT-PCR using the HTBI primer set. TCRdb reprocessed the multiplex PCR reads with MiXCR, giving one entry per CDR3 protein. The table lists roughly 500,000 distinct CDR3 sequences, approximately 14% of them singletons. Material for sequencing was blood. These receptors came from a woman aged 30 to 39 with Graves' hyperthyroidism that later progressed to Graves' ophthalmopathy.

This clonotype was seen a handful of times. This sequence joins TRBV28 and TRBJ2-7; 7 nucleotides match TRBD1. After removal of 9 bases from V and 3 bases from J, the junction contained 5 bases not matched to a gene. Germline values: CDR1 MDHEN, CDR2 SYDVKM. The CDR3 is 12 amino acids. The CDR3 nucleotides read TGTGCCAGTAGACAGGGTCTCTACGAGCAGTACTTC. Its translation is CASRQGLYEQYF.

CDR3 nucleotides: TGTGCCAGCAGCAGTGGACAGAACTGGGCCAACGTCCTGACTTTC. Translated: CASSSGQNWANVLTF. V is TRBV7-2 and J is TRBJ2-6, with D perhaps TRBD1 (6 bases). Germline loops: CDR1 SGHTA, CDR2 FQGNSA. CDR3 size: 15 residues. Trimming removed 5 bases at V and 5 bases at J, with 13 bases between.

The chain has TRBV5-1 and TRBJ2-1; TRBD2 agrees at 7 bases. The germline CDR1 and CDR2 sequences are SGHRS and YFSETQ. The junction had 6 bases not matched to a gene; V was cut back by 0 bases and J by 6 bases. The CDR3 sequence is 15 residues long. CDR3 DNA sequence: TGCGCCAGCAGCTTGGGACCGGGAGGCAGCAATGAGCAGTTCTTC. This gives the protein CASSLGPGGSNEQFF. The full variable domain, in which reference TRBV5-1 and TRBJ2-1 provide the parts outside the CDR3, is KAGVTQTPRYLIKTRGQQVTLSCSPISGHRSVSWYQQTPGQGLQFLFEYFSETQRNKGNFPGRFSGRQFSNSRSEMNVSTLELGDSALYLCASSLGPGGSNEQFFGPGTRLTVL.

This clonotype was seen a few times. The J gene is TRBJ2-5, the V gene TRBV28; maybe TRBD2 (5 bases). V was trimmed by 1 base and J by 7 bases, leaving 22 bases between them. Germline assignment: CDR1 MDHEN and CDR2 SYDVKM. This CDR3 comprises 17 residues. CDR3 nucleotide sequence: TGTGCCAGCAGTTTATCGGGGAGTTGGGTCAGAGGAGTGACCCAGTACTTC. Translation gives CASSLSGSWVRGVTQYF.

Points on this clonotype: One base away lies a much larger clone, so this may be a sequencing read error. V gene TRBV2 combines with J gene TRBJ2-1; 7 nucleotides line up with TRBD2. The CDR3 has 14 residues. J gave up 6 bases and V 8 bases, and 10 bases lay outside the gene matches. The germline V gene encodes CDR1 SNHLY and CDR2 FYNNEI. In DNA, the CDR3 is TGTGCCAGCCCGGCTGCGGGAGTTGGCAATGAGCAGTTCTTC. Residues: CASPAAGVGNEQFF. Together with reference TRBV2 and TRBJ2-1, the CDR3 gives the full variable domain: EPEVTQTPSHQVTQMGQEVILRCVPISNHLYFYWYRQILGQKVEFLVSFYNNEISEKSEIFDDQFSVERPDGSNFTLKIRSTKLEDSAMYFCASPAAGVGNEQFFGPGTRLTVL.

This clonotype was recorded many times. The rearrangement joins TRBV12-3 or TRBV12-4 to TRBJ2-7; TRBD2 aligns across 7 bases. V was pared by 3 bases and J by 1 base, with 3 bases of the junction left unmatched. CDR3 length equals 14 residues. CDR3 in DNA: TGTGCCAGCAGTTTGGGGGGGGTATCCTACGAGCAGTACTTC. Protein product: CASSLGGVSYEQYF.

This clonotype has a count of ten or more. The J gene is TRBJ2-7, the V gene TRBV29-1; D possibly corresponds to TRBD1 (7 bases). This CDR3 comprises 17 residues. From germline, CDR1 is SQVTM and CDR2 ANQGSEA. V lost 7 bases, J lost 0 bases, and 25 bases lay in between. CDR3 DNA sequence: TGCAGCGCACTAGGCGGGACAGAACCTTTGAGCTCCTACGAGCAGTACTTC. Amino acid sequence: CSALGGTEPLSSYEQYF.

This clonotype showed up many times. The V and J genes are TRBV30 and TRBJ2-7; 7 nucleotides line up with TRBD2. The CDR3 totals 17 residues. V lost 2 bases and J lost 2; bases outside the gene matches: 15. Germline-derived CDR1 and CDR2 are GTSNPN and SVGIG (reference sequence). CDR3 sequence (DNA): TGTGCCTGGAGTTCACCGGGAGGCTCATTTCTTACCTACGAGCAGTACTTC. Residues: CAWSSPGGSFLTYEQYF.

The chain recombines TRBV7-9 with TRBJ2-7; TRBD2 is a possible D gene (7 bases). With 5 bases removed from V and 0 bases from J, the gap between germline ends came to 14 bases. CDR1 SEHNR and CDR2 FQNEAQ come from the germline V gene (reference sequence). This CDR3 contains 15 residues. The CDR3 DNA reads as TGTGCCAGCAGCACAGAGGGAGGGGGCTCCTACGAGCAGTACTTC. Amino acids: CASSTEGGGSYEQYF.

This clonotype has at least ten counts. The V gene is TRBV7-9, the J gene TRBJ1-3; D uncertain. The CDR3 covers 15 residues. Germline assignment: CDR1 SEHNR and CDR2 FQNEAQ (reference sequence). V was trimmed by 0 bases and J by 1 base, leaving 7 bases between them. CDR3 amino acids: CASSLAWSSGNTIYF. Written as DNA, the CDR3 is TGTGCCAGCAGCTTAGCGTGGTCGTCTGGAAACACCATATATTTT.

This clonotype showed up many times. The chain uses TRBV3-1 and TRBJ1-5, with 9 nucleotides matching TRBD1. V shed 1 base and J 5 bases; nucleotides not matched to a gene: 6. The CDR3 consists of 16 residues. Germline-derived CDR1 and CDR2 are LGHDT and YNNKEL (reference sequence). The CDR3 reads CASSQGTGELYQPQHF. For the CDR3, the DNA is TGTGCCAGCAGCCAAGGGACAGGGGAATTGTATCAGCCCCAGCATTTT.